This T cell receptor beta chain was captured by sequencing in a study of T-cell reconstitution after alpha-beta-depleted transplantation in children. Study conclusions and caveats: Fresh T-cell production supplied most of the T-cell counts and diversity seen one year after transplant. Recipient T cells and thymic progenitors that survived were the source of the high TCRbeta diversity seen at day 60 in some patients. Reported findings indicate that, about two months after transplant, alpha-beta T cells came from several hundred expanded clones, which were derived from non-depleted graft cells.

Of note for this clonotype: What it binds is unknown.

Germline assignment: CDR1 MNHEY and CDR2 SVGAGI. Trimming removed 2 bases from V and 6 bases from J, with 14 bases in between. The CDR3 length is 15 residues. Library preparation (for TCRbeta) was performed with unique molecular identifiers. TCRdb called the PCR reads again in MiXCR, with one record for every CDR3 protein. The data show approximately 980,000 distinct CDR3 sequences, 25% to 30% seen once. Specimen: PBMCs, mostly from graft donor cells, collected 360 days after TCRalphabeta/CD19-depleted stem cell transplant. This receptor was taken from a boy younger than two who had a stem cell transplant for SCID, so the T cells may come from the graft donor. The chain has TRBV6-5 and TRBJ2-1; D perhaps matches TRBD2 (7 bases). The CDR3 loop reads CASSYGGAGSNEQFF. CDR3 DNA: TGTGCCAGCAGTTACGGGGGGGCAGGATCCAATGAGCAGTTCTTC.